This TCR beta chain was identified during a study of T cell responses to AZD1222 COVID-19 vaccine. Looking at the study overall: Second-dose timings of about 4 or about 12 weeks were pooled. Study results and limitations: The donors showed a predominance of white British ancestry and of females, with possible underestimation of clonal diversity.

Of note for this clone: The antigen remains unidentified.

Sequenced by immunoSEQ multiplex PCR; TCRdb stores in-frame clones only, minus some. The data contain tens of thousands of clones, less than 90% of them seen just once; the ten biggest clones take up 15% to 20%. The CDR3 sequence is 16 residues long. Germline loops: CDR1 SGDLS, CDR2 YYNGEE. V lost 3 bases, J lost 4 bases, and 19 bases lay in between. The starting material was peripheral blood, obtained on day 0 of AZD1222 vaccination. The chain couples TRBV9 to TRBJ1-2; D is perhaps TRBD1 (6 bases). The TCR was taken from an adult in good health. CDR3 protein: CASSAVQGLSSYGYTF. The CDR3 DNA reads TGTGCCAGCAGCGCTGTACAGGGCCTAAGCTCCTATGGCTACACCTTC.